This T cell receptor (beta chain) comes out of a study of T-cell reconstitution after alpha-beta-depleted transplantation in children. Study-level results: Newly generated T cells supplied most T-cell counts and diversity one year post-transplant.

This clonotype occurred a few times. Antigen: not known. Germline V lookup: CDR1 DFQATT, CDR2 SNEGSKA (reference sequence). The V end was cut by 3 bases, the J end by 7 bases, with 10 bases between. The CDR3 has 12 residues. The authors prepared the TCRbeta library with unique molecular identifiers. TCRdb called the PCR reads again in MiXCR, with one record for every CDR3 protein. The sample carries 200,000 to 250,000 distinct CDR3 sequences, more than 20% recorded once. The rearrangement uses TRBV20-1 and TRBJ2-1; D gene uncertain. Source: PBMCs, mostly from graft donor cells, taken 360 days after TCRalphabeta/CD19-depleted stem cell transplant. The receptor's source is a female patient aged 2-9 years who had a stem cell transplant for congenital amegakaryocytic thrombocytopenia, so the T cells may come from the graft donor. CDR3 sequence reads: CSASEIRNEQFF. For the CDR3, the DNA is TGCAGTGCTAGTGAGATTCGTAATGAGCAGTTCTTC.